This TCR beta chain was documented in a study of shared clonotypes between healthy human individuals. Study findings and constraints: Naive subsets, compared against memory subsets, generally had larger estimated richness values.

This clone was picked up a small number of times. Its antigen is undetermined. Across several immunoSEQ plates, the genomic DNA of each subset was split evenly. The method was immunoSEQ multiplex PCR; TCRdb's version includes in-frame clones alone and lacks a portion of them. Here the sample spans 1 million to 1.2 million clones, approximately 80% being singletons. CDR3 length: 14 residues. From germline, CDR1 is SQVTM and CDR2 ANQGSEA. The junction had 14 bases not matched to a gene; V was cut back by 8 bases and J by 7 bases. Sample: memory CD4+ T cells from PBMCs. Subset noted: CD45RA-negative fraction. The chain combines TRBV29-1 with TRBJ2-5; 9 bases match TRBD2. The sequence was obtained from a man between 18 and 29 years old in good health. Some clones in this sample may be carry-over from other donors' samples. CDR3 coding DNA: TGCAGCTTTTGGACTAGCGTAGGGGCCGGGACCCAGTACTTC. As protein: CSFWTSVGAGTQYF.